Listed here are 19 T cell receptor beta chains from one sample, sequenced in a study of shared clonotypes between healthy human individuals. The method was immunoSEQ multiplex PCR; TCRdb's version includes in-frame clones alone and lacks a portion of them. In the table there are nearly 750,000 clones, approximately 72% of which are singletons. Sequencing used memory CD4+ T cells sorted from blood. Noted subset: CD45RA-negative fraction. These receptors came from a woman aged 25 to 45 in good health.

The chain joins TRBV5-4 to TRBJ2-2, with D possibly matching TRBD1 (5 bases). The CDR3 runs 15 residues. The germline gives CDR1 SGHNT, CDR2 YYREEE (reference sequence). V was cut by 0 bases and J by 3 bases, with 9 bases left in between. In DNA, the CDR3 is TGTGCCAGCAGCTTGGGACAGCCCGACACCGGGGAGCTGTTTTTT. This sequence encodes CASSLGQPDTGELFF.

The J gene is TRBJ2-3, the V gene TRBV6-1, with TRBD1 as a possible D gene (5 bases). The CDR3 is made up of 13 amino acids. Trimming removed 10 bases from V and 3 bases from J, with 14 bases in between. CDR1 is MNHNS, CDR2 SASEGT, per germline. CDR3 region: CATDRRPTDTQYF. The CDR3 DNA follows: TGTGCCACCGACAGACGACCGACAGATACGCAGTATTTT.

The V and J genes are TRBV4-1 and TRBJ2-3; TRBD2 is a possible D gene (7 bases). Germline V gene data show CDR1 as MGHRA and CDR2 as YSYEKL. The CDR3 contains 16 residues. The V end lost 1 base, the J end lost 2 bases, and 13 bases lay between the germline ends. CDR3 residues: CASSQGGGGFTDTQYF. CDR3 in DNA: TGCGCCAGCAGCCAAGGGGGGGGCGGTTTCACAGATACGCAGTATTTT.

The V gene is TRBV2, the J gene TRBJ2-4; a possible D gene is TRBD1 (5 bases). This CDR3 has 13 amino acids. Trimming left V 8 bases short and J 7 bases short, with 15 bases between. Germline V gene data show CDR1 as SNHLY and CDR2 as FYNNEI. CDR3 in amino acids: CASALGAPNIQYF. DNA of the CDR3: TGTGCCAGCGCGTTAGGGGCTCCGAACATTCAGTACTTC.

This rearrangement joins TRBV5-1 to TRBJ2-3; a possible D gene is TRBD1 (6 bases). V lost 4 bases, J lost 3 bases, and 18 bases lay in between. There are 16 residues in the CDR3. Looked up from germline, CDR1 is SGHRS and CDR2 is YFSETQ. CDR3 amino acids: CASSPALAGVTDTQYF. In DNA form, the CDR3 reads TGCGCCAGCAGCCCCGCCTTAGCAGGGGTTACAGATACGCAGTATTTT.

On this clone itself: The identical CDR3 is also encoded by other nucleotide sequences in the sample. V gene TRBV9 combines with J gene TRBJ2-7, with 7 bases matching TRBD2. Germline CDR1 and CDR2: SGDLS and YYNGEE. There are 14 residues in the CDR3. J lost 5 bases, V lost 0 bases, and 5 bases had no gene match. The CDR3 region is CASSVGGGSDEQYF. CDR3 DNA sequence: TGTGCCAGCAGCGTAGGTGGCGGGAGTGACGAGCAGTACTTC.

Notes on this clone: Other DNA sequences within the sample encode an identical CDR3. This sequence joins TRBV29-1 and TRBJ2-5; TRBD1 aligns across 7 bases. CDR1 and CDR2 from the germline V gene are SQVTM and ANQGSEA. With 5 bases clipped from V and 1 base from J, the junction kept 1 base outside the gene matches. The CDR3 runs to 12 residues. CDR3 sequence reads: CSVRQGQETQYF. Written as DNA, the CDR3 is TGCAGCGTTCGACAGGGCCAAGAGACCCAGTACTTC.

The rearrangement uses TRBV15 and TRBJ1-3, with no clear D. The V end was cut by 2 bases, the J end by 1 base, with 6 bases between. This CDR3 is built from 14 residues. Germline CDR1 LNHNV, CDR2 YYDKDF (reference sequence). The chain's CDR3 is CATSRSSSGNTIYF. The CDR3 coding sequence is TGTGCCACCAGCAGAAGTAGTTCTGGAAACACCATATATTTT.

The rearrangement joins TRBV9 to TRBJ1-1; possible D gene TRBD1, 5 bases. V lost 3 bases, J lost 0 bases, and 9 bases lay in between. This CDR3 region has 14 residues. Germline CDR1 reads SGDLS; CDR2 reads YYNGEE. This CDR3 is CASSEQALNTEAFF. The CDR3 nucleotides read TGTGCCAGCAGCGAACAGGCATTGAACACTGAAGCTTTCTTT. Complete variable domain (other parts from reference TRBV9 and TRBJ1-1): DSGVTQTPKHLITATGQRVTLRCSPRSGDLSVYWYQQSLDQGLQFLIQYYNGEERAKGNILERFSAQQFPDLHSELNLSSLELGDSALYFCASSEQALNTEAFFGQGTRLTVV.

This chain uses TRBV15 with TRBJ2-7, with 13 bases aligning to TRBD2. Trimming cost V 1 base and J 5 bases; bases outside gene matches: 2. Per germline, CDR1 LNHNV and CDR2 YYDKDF (reference sequence). The CDR3 is made up of 15 amino acids. CDR3 in amino acids: CATSRGTSGRNEQYF. The CDR3 coding sequence is TGTGCCACCAGCAGAGGGACTAGCGGGAGAAACGAGCAGTACTTC.

Regarding this clone: Other DNA sequences of this sample code for an identical CDR3. The V and J genes are TRBV20-1 and TRBJ1-4; D gene ambiguous. This CDR3 is built from 11 residues. The ends were cut back, 6 bases at V and 5 bases at J, with 7 bases in the middle. The germline V gene encodes CDR1 DFQATT and CDR2 SNEGSKA (reference sequence). CDR3 region: CSAPENEKLFF. CDR3 nucleotides: TGCAGTGCCCCAGAAAATGAAAAACTGTTTTTT.

The DNA of the CDR3 is TGTGCCAGCAGCTTGCAAGGCCAAGGATTGCCCATATATTTT. Amino acids: CASSLQGQGLPIYF. This sequence joins TRBV5-4 and TRBJ1-3; no firm D call. The V end lost 1 base, the J end lost 11 bases, and 16 bases lay between the germline ends. Germline V CDR1 and CDR2: SGHNT, YYREEE (reference sequence). There are 14 residues in the CDR3.

The V and J genes are TRBV9 and TRBJ2-1; D remains ambiguous. The germline gives CDR1 SGDLS, CDR2 YYNGEE. The CDR3 runs to 15 residues. V lost 0 bases, J lost 4 bases, and 11 bases lay in between. The CDR3 is CASSVDGHPYNEQFF. The CDR3 region has the DNA TGTGCCAGCAGCGTAGACGGCCACCCTTACAATGAGCAGTTCTTC.

Points on this clone: The germline gene is not matched at one end of the junction; a read error may be the cause. The chain has TRBV10-1 and TRBJ2-7; weak D call: TRBD1 (6 bases). CDR1 and CDR2 (germline): WNHNN, SYGVQD (reference sequence). This CDR3 comprises 14 residues. This CDR3 is CASSEGGLSSEQYF. In nucleotides, the CDR3 is TGCGCCAGCAGTGAGGGGGGCCTGTCCTCCGAGCAGTACTTC.

V is TRBV6-1 and J is TRBJ2-5; TRBD2 matches at 9 bases. The CDR3 covers 16 residues. Looked up from germline, CDR1 is MNHNS and CDR2 is SASEGT. V dropped 4 bases and J dropped 5; count of bases not matched to a gene: 11. The CDR3 DNA reads as TGTGCCAGCAGTGCACTGACTAGCGGTGAGGGCGAGACCCAGTACTTC. It is translated as CASSALTSGEGETQYF.

This clone was counted a few times. CDR3 sequence reads: CASSILATGGYSANTGELFF. The CDR3, as DNA: TGTGCCAGCAGCATTTTGGCCACAGGGGGCTACTCCGCGAACACCGGGGAGCTGTTTTTT. This rearrangement joins TRBV21-1 to TRBJ2-2; the DNA was not used to check the table's D call, TRBD1. TRBV21-1 is an annotated pseudogene. The CDR3 loop spans 20 amino acids.

The genes are TRBV6-1 and TRBJ1-5; possibly TRBD1 for D (6 bases). Trimming left V 2 bases short and J 7 bases short, with 12 bases between. CDR1 MNHNS and CDR2 SASEGT come from the germline V gene. This CDR3 region has 14 residues. The CDR3 sequence: CASSEIRGRQPQHF. CDR3 DNA sequence: TGTGCCAGCAGTGAAATCAGGGGTCGGCAGCCCCAGCATTTT.

The chain is built from TRBV10-1 and TRBJ2-3; D ambiguous. The germline CDR1 and CDR2 sequences are WNHNN and SYGVQD (reference sequence). V lost 2 bases and J 6 bases, leaving 6 bases between the germline ends. CDR3 size: 12 residues. CDR3: CASSETLDTQYF. CDR3 sequence (DNA): TGCGCCAGCAGTGAGACTCTGGATACGCAGTATTTT.

The chain carries TRBV4-1 and TRBJ1-1, with D possibly TRBD1 on 5 matching bases. Between the trimmed V and J ends, which lost 3 bases and 5 bases, there was a span of 16 bases. Germline CDR1 and CDR2: MGHRA and YSYEKL. This CDR3 comprises 15 residues. The CDR3 nucleotides are TGCGCCAGCAGCCATGGGGGGAGGGACGGGACTGAAGCTTTCTTT. This gives the protein CASSHGGRDGTEAFF.